This entry lists 32 T cell receptor beta chains sequenced from one sample in a study of blood T cell repertoires in COVID-19. TCRdb keeps only in-frame clones here, not all; method: immunoSEQ multiplex PCR. The sample records roughly 150,000 clones, under 90% being singletons. Sample: peripheral blood. The source is a human donor in a cohort sampled during active COVID-19.

This chain links TRBV19 with TRBJ1-2, with D possibly TRBD1 on 5 matching bases. The germline V and J ends were trimmed by 3 bases and 0 bases, with 17 bases remaining between them. This CDR3 region has 17 residues. Germline V gene data show CDR1 as LNHDA and CDR2 as SQIVND (reference sequence). The CDR3 nucleotides are TGTGCCAGTAGTATGAGCCAGGGAACCTTTACTAACTATGGCTACACCTTC. This encodes CASSMSQGTFTNYGYTF.

The J gene is TRBJ2-1, the V gene TRBV6-5, with D maybe TRBD1 (7 bases). V was clipped by 6 bases and J by 9 bases, with 12 bases between them. The CDR3 has 12 amino acids. Germline V gives CDR1 MNHEY, CDR2 SVGAGI. The CDR3 sequence is CASSDQGGEQFF. The CDR3 DNA reads as TGTGCCAGCAGCGATCAGGGGGGTGAGCAGTTCTTC.

The chain links TRBV3-1 (or the pseudogene TRBV3-2) to TRBJ1-2; TRBD1 agrees at 11 bases. V lost 1 base and J lost 8; bases outside the gene matches: 6. The CDR3 spans 15 residues. Germline V gene data show CDR1 as LGHDT and CDR2 as YNNKEL (reference sequence). The CDR3 DNA is TGTGCCAGCAGCCAAGTTGGACAGGGGGCTTCGGGCTACACCTTC. It is translated as CASSQVGQGASGYTF.

The chain carries TRBV7-3 and TRBJ1-1, with D uncertain. The germline V gene has CDR1 SGHTA and CDR2 FQGTGA. V lost 4 bases to trimming and J lost 0 bases, with 15 bases between them. The CDR3 spans 16 residues. CDR3 DNA sequence: TGTGCCAGCAGCTCCCGAGGAGGGTCAATGAACACTGAAGCTTTCTTT. Residues: CASSSRGGSMNTEAFF.

The V and J genes are TRBV7-6 and TRBJ2-3, with 12 bases matching TRBD2. The CDR3 spans 16 residues. V shed 4 bases and J 0 bases; nucleotides not matched to a gene: 2. Germline assignment: CDR1 SGHVS and CDR2 FNYEAQ. CDR3 loop: CASSSLAGGSTDTQYF. CDR3 coding DNA: TGTGCCAGCAGCTCGCTAGCGGGGGGGAGCACAGATACGCAGTATTTT.

This clone was seen more than once but under ten times. The rearrangement joins TRBV7-8 to TRBJ1-3; D remains unclear. Per germline, CDR1 SGHVS and CDR2 FQNEAQ. The CDR3 has 15 amino acids. V lost 4 bases and J 3 bases, leaving 13 bases between the germline ends. CDR3 coding DNA: TGTGCCAGCAGCTCGGAATACGCGGATGGAAACACCATATATTTT. Its protein product is CASSSEYADGNTIYF.

This chain links TRBV19 with TRBJ1-2; 10 positions match TRBD1. The V segment lost 11 bases and the J segment 4 bases; nucleotides outside the gene matches: 13. Germline lookup yields CDR1 LNHDA and CDR2 SQIVND (reference sequence). The CDR3 extends over 15 amino acids. The DNA for the CDR3 is TGTGCCTCCGGGACAGGGGAGGGATTGGCCTATGGCTACACCTTC. As protein: CASGTGEGLAYGYTF. Based on the CDR3 plus reference TRBV19 and TRBJ1-2, the full variable domain is DGGITQSPKYLFRKEGQNVTLSCEQNLNHDAMYWYRQDPGQGLRLIYYSQIVNDFQKGDIAEGYSVSREKKESFPLTVTSAQKNPTAFYLCASGTGEGLAYGYTFGSGTRLTVV.

The chain uses TRBV27 and TRBJ1-2, with 7 bases fitting TRBD1. V was clipped by 3 bases and J by 3 bases; unmatched bases: 4. Germline loops: CDR1 MNHEY, CDR2 SMNVEV (reference sequence). The CDR3 runs 14 residues. The CDR3 DNA sequence: TGTGCCAGCAGTTTGGGGACAGACTACTATGGCTACACCTTC. It encodes CASSLGTDYYGYTF.

The rearrangement links TRBV20-1 to TRBJ1-1; D uncertain. The CDR3 contains 11 residues. Per germline, CDR1 DFQATT and CDR2 SNEGSKA (reference sequence). Deletions cut 6 bases from V and 1 base from J, with 6 bases between. This CDR3 reads CSARANTEAFF. The CDR3 DNA reads TGCAGTGCGCGGGCGAACACTGAAGCTTTCTTT.

There are a few counts of this clone. The gene calls are TRBV27 and TRBJ1-1; 8 bases fit TRBD1. The CDR3 loop spans 14 amino acids. The germline CDR1 and CDR2 sequences are MNHEY and SMNVEV (reference sequence). The V and J ends lost 6 bases and 4 bases, in that order; junction bases with no gene match: 7. CDR3 nucleotide sequence: TGTGCCAGCAGGTGGACAGGGAGTGGCACTGAAGCTTTCTTT. As protein: CASRWTGSGTEAFF.

The table lists this clone with a count of one. The genes are TRBV9 and TRBJ1-1, with D unresolved. The CDR3 loop spans 16 amino acids. Germline-derived CDR1 and CDR2 are SGDLS and YYNGEE. The germline V and J ends were trimmed by 0 bases and 1 base, with 13 bases remaining between them. This CDR3 is CASSVAPVGRNTEAFF. The DNA of the CDR3 is TGTGCCAGCAGCGTAGCCCCGGTAGGGAGGAACACTGAAGCTTTCTTT.

A few counts support this clone. The chain couples TRBV9 to TRBJ2-1; D might be TRBD1 (7 bases). With 6 bases removed from V and 3 bases from J, the gap between germline ends came to 19 bases. CDR3 length: 16 amino acids. Looked up from germline, CDR1 is SGDLS and CDR2 is YYNGEE. The CDR3 coding sequence is TGTGCCAGCACCCAGGGGGGAGCGGGTGACTACAATGAGCAGTTCTTC. It encodes CASTQGGAGDYNEQFF.

The rearrangement joins TRBV3-1 (or the pseudogene TRBV3-2) to TRBJ2-2; D is perhaps TRBD2 (6 bases). V lost 2 bases and J lost 4, with 8 bases in between. CDR3 size: 14 residues. Germline V gene lookup returns CDR1 LGHDT and CDR2 YNNKEL (reference sequence). CDR3 in amino acids: CASSQQAGTGELFF. The CDR3 DNA reads TGTGCCAGCAGCCAACAAGCGGGCACCGGGGAGCTGTTTTTT.

The V and J genes are TRBV15 and TRBJ2-1, with 9 bases aligning to TRBD2. From germline, CDR1 is LNHNV and CDR2 YYDKDF (reference sequence). Trimming removed 5 bases from V and 6 bases from J; junction bases left unmatched: 20. This CDR3 is 19 amino acids long. The CDR3 is CATSLRTGTYSGGGNEQFF. CDR3 in DNA: TGTGCCACCAGCCTCCGGACGGGAACTTATAGCGGGGGTGGCAATGAGCAGTTCTTC.

This clone was recorded once. The J gene is TRBJ2-2, the V gene TRBV11-3; D gene uncertain. CDR3 length: 14 residues. V was trimmed by 2 bases and J by 5 bases, leaving 9 bases between them. Germline lookup yields CDR1 SGHNT and CDR2 YENEEA. CDR3 DNA: TGTGCCAGCAGCTTAAACAGATTAACCGGGGAGCTGTTTTTT. It yields the protein CASSLNRLTGELFF.

In nucleotides, the CDR3 is TGTGCCAGTAGTTCGGGACAGGGGCTGGATCAGCCCCAGCATTTT. Translated, it gives CASSSGQGLDQPQHF. The chain links TRBV19 to TRBJ1-5, with 10 bases identical to TRBD1. The CDR3 covers 15 residues. V was clipped by 5 bases and J by 5 bases; unmatched bases: 6. The germline V gene encodes CDR1 LNHDA and CDR2 SQIVND (reference sequence).

The rearrangement uses TRBV21-1 and TRBJ2-5; no DNA check was done on the table's D call, TRBD2. TRBV21-1 is flagged as a pseudogene. CDR3 size: 16 residues. The CDR3 coding sequence is TGTGCCAGCATCCCTATGAGACTAGCGGGAGTGGAGACCCAGTACTTC. Translation gives CASIPMRLAGVETQYF.

The chain uses TRBV3-1 (or the pseudogene TRBV3-2) and TRBJ2-5, with 9 bases identical to TRBD2. Trimming took 2 bases from V and 6 from J; bases not matched to a gene: 10. Germline values: CDR1 LGHDT, CDR2 YNNKEL (reference sequence). The CDR3 sequence is 16 residues long. The CDR3 loop is CASSQSGGAGGQTQYF. The CDR3 region has the DNA TGTGCCAGCAGCCAATCAGGCGGAGCGGGGGGCCAGACCCAGTACTTC.

In this sample, this clone turned up many times. The chain links TRBV14 to TRBJ2-7, with 9 positions matching TRBD1. The J segment lost 3 bases and the V segment lost 0 bases, leaving 6 bases of the junction unmatched. This CDR3 contains 16 residues. CDR1 is SGHDN, CDR2 FVKESK, per germline. The CDR3 DNA sequence: TGTGCCAGCAGCCAAGACGTGCGGGACAGGGACTACGAGCAGTACGTC. Encoded protein: CASSQDVRDRDYEQYV.

The chain joins TRBV6-4 to TRBJ1-2, with unresolved D. V lost 0 bases, J lost 5 bases, and 10 bases lay in between. This CDR3 region has 14 residues. Germline loops: CDR1 MRHNA, CDR2 SNTAGT. CDR3 sequence: CASSDSRTEYGYTF. As DNA, the CDR3 is TGTGCCAGCAGTGACTCGAGAACAGAATATGGCTACACCTTC.

The V and J genes are TRBV24-1 and TRBJ1-3, with D unclear. Trimming cost V 3 bases and J 0 bases, with 5 bases left between them. In germline, CDR1 is KGHDR, CDR2 SFDVKD. The CDR3 loop spans 14 amino acids. The CDR3 reads CATSDTSSGNTIYF. The DNA for the CDR3 is TGTGCCACCAGTGATACAAGCTCTGGAAACACCATATATTTT.

The sample holds one count of this clone. The chain uses TRBV20-1 and TRBJ2-4; weak D call: TRBD1 (5 bases). This CDR3 spans 13 amino acids. V was shortened by 3 bases and J by 6 bases, with 12 bases between the two germline ends. Germline V gene sequence: CDR1 DFQATT, CDR2 SNEGSKA (reference sequence). The CDR3 nucleotides are TGCAGTGCTAGTTTAGGGGCAGGAAACATTCAGTACTTC. This sequence encodes CSASLGAGNIQYF.

Concerning this clone itself: Other nucleotide sequences from this sample produce the same CDR3. The chain combines TRBV19 with TRBJ1-1, with 9 positions matching TRBD1. Germline lookup yields CDR1 LNHDA and CDR2 SQIVND (reference sequence). This CDR3 has 15 residues. Trimming took 6 bases from V and 5 from J; bases not matched to a gene: 10. The CDR3, as DNA: TGTGCCAGTAGCCCCAACCGGGACAGGGTGACTGAAGCTTTCTTT. It translates to CASSPNRDRVTEAFF.

The chain has TRBV29-1 and TRBJ1-2; tentative D call: TRBD1 (5 bases). V was trimmed by 4 bases and J by 4 bases, leaving 10 bases between them. This CDR3 contains 12 residues. CDR1 and CDR2 from the germline V gene are SQVTM and ANQGSEA. The CDR3 reads CSVGGTLYGYTF. The CDR3 DNA sequence: TGCAGCGTTGGCGGGACCCTCTATGGCTACACCTTC.

The gene calls are TRBV6-6 and TRBJ1-5; 7 nucleotides match TRBD1. Germline V gene data show CDR1 as MNHNY and CDR2 as SVGAGI (reference sequence). J gave up 2 bases and V 7 bases, and 11 bases lay outside the gene matches. This CDR3 has 16 amino acids. The CDR3 region is CASNLNRGGGNQPQHF. The CDR3 DNA follows: TGTGCCAGCAACCTGAACAGGGGAGGCGGCAATCAGCCCCAGCATTTT.

The chain couples TRBV5-1 to TRBJ2-1; 12 positions agree with TRBD1. The J segment lost 7 bases and the V segment lost 4 bases, leaving 6 bases of the junction unmatched. Germline V CDR1 and CDR2: SGHRS, YFSETQ. This CDR3 has 15 residues. CDR3 bases: TGCGCCAGCAGCACTGGGACAGGGGGCAAAAATGAGCAGTTCTTC. Amino acid sequence: CASSTGTGGKNEQFF. Supplemented by reference TRBV5-1 and TRBJ2-1, the full variable domain reads KAGVTQTPRYLIKTRGQQVTLSCSPISGHRSVSWYQQTPGQGLQFLFEYFSETQRNKGNFPGRFSGRQFSNSRSEMNVSTLELGDSALYLCASSTGTGGKNEQFFGPGTRLTVL.

This clone turned up a few times. Other DNA sequences from this sample encode an identical CDR3 as well. The chain employs TRBV24-1 and TRBJ1-1; TRBD1 agrees at 7 bases. CDR3 length equals 15 residues. Germline CDR1 reads KGHDR; CDR2 reads SFDVKD. V lost 3 bases, J lost 2 bases, and 5 bases stayed unmatched. CDR3 DNA sequence: TGTGCCACCAGTGATCCTCGGACAGGCAACACTGAAGCTTTCTTT. It is translated as CATSDPRTGNTEAFF.

In the case of this clone: Other DNA sequences in the same sample also yield this CDR3. The chain employs TRBV24-1 and TRBJ1-2; 7 bases line up with TRBD1. J gave up 3 bases and V 1 base, and 1 base lay outside the gene matches. In germline, CDR1 is KGHDR, CDR2 SFDVKD. CDR3 length: 14 amino acids. The CDR3 DNA sequence: TGTGCCACCAGTGATTTAGACAGGGACTATGGCTACACCTTC. As protein: CATSDLDRDYGYTF.

The rearrangement joins TRBV29-1 to TRBJ1-5; D is ambiguous. With 6 bases removed from V and 0 bases from J, the gap between germline ends came to 9 bases. The CDR3 contains 13 residues. Germline-derived CDR1 and CDR2 are SQVTM and ANQGSEA. CDR3 DNA sequence: TGCAGCGTCGCCCGGGATAGCAATCAGCCCCAGCATTTT. It encodes CSVARDSNQPQHF.

This clone occurred once. This rearrangement joins TRBV11-3 to TRBJ2-2; D perhaps matches TRBD2 (6 bases). V lost 5 bases and J 1 base, leaving 17 bases between the germline ends. The CDR3 length is 17 residues. The germline CDR1 and CDR2 sequences are SGHNT and YENEEA. CDR3 nucleotides: TGTGCCAGCAGCCTCGGAGAGGGGCGGGGGAACACCGGGGAGCTGTTTTTT. This translates into CASSLGEGRGNTGELFF.

The chain couples TRBV11-2 to TRBJ2-7; 15 bases line up with TRBD2. CDR3 size: 15 residues. J gave up 2 bases and V 5 bases, and 1 base lay outside the gene matches. The germline gives CDR1 SGHAT, CDR2 FQNNGV. CDR3 nucleotides: TGTGCCAGCAGCCGGACTAGCGGGGGGGCCTACGAGCAGTACTTC. Its translation is CASSRTSGGAYEQYF.

The chain has TRBV28 and TRBJ1-1; 7 bases are shared with TRBD1. The V and J ends lost 8 bases and 11 bases, in that order; junction bases with no gene match: 8. CDR1 and CDR2 (germline): MDHEN, SYDVKM. This CDR3 comprises 11 residues. CDR3 in DNA: TGTGCCAGCCGGACAGGAAGGGACGCTTTCTTT. Amino acid sequence: CASRTGRDAFF.